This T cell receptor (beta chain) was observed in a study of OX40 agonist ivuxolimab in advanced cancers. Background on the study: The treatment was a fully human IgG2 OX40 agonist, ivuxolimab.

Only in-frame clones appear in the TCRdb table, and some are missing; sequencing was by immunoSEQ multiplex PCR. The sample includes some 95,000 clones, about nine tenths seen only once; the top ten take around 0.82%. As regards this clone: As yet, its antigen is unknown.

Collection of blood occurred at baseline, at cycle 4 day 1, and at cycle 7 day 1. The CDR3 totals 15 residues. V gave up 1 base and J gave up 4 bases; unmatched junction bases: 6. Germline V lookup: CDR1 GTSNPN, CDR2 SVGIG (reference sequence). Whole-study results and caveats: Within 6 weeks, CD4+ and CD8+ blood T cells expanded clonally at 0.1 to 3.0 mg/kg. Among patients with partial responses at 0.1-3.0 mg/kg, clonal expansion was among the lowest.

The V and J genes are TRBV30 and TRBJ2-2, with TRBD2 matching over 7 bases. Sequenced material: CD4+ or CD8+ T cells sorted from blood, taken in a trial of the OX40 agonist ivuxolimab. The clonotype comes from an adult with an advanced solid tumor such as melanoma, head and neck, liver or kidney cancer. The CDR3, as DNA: TGTGCCTGGAGTGCACTGGGGAGGGCCACCGGGGAGCTGTTTTTT. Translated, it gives CAWSALGRATGELFF.